These 30 T cell receptor beta chains share one sample of origin, sequenced in a study of cytomegalovirus exposure and HLA in healthy donors. Measured with immunoSEQ multiplex PCR; TCRdb has only the in-frame clones, and not every one. The sample holds some 59,000 clones, roughly nine tenths seen once. The sample comprised PBMCs. These TCRs come from a woman younger than 30 in good health and CMV-seronegative.

The chain joins TRBV10-3 to TRBJ2-3; 7 nucleotides line up with TRBD2. With 2 bases clipped from V and 3 bases from J, the junction kept 8 bases outside the gene matches. This CDR3 has 16 amino acids. Germline assignment: CDR1 ENHRY and CDR2 SYGVKD. CDR3 sequence: CAISEVAGRPTDTQYF. The CDR3 DNA reads TGTGCCATCAGTGAGGTAGCGGGCCGCCCTACAGATACGCAGTATTTT.

The chain is built from TRBV6-1 and TRBJ2-7; 10 bases are a match to TRBD2. The CDR3 is 16 residues long. Trimming removed 3 bases from V and 0 bases from J; junction bases left unmatched: 5. Germline CDR1 MNHNS, CDR2 SASEGT. The CDR3 DNA follows: TGTGCCAGCAGTGAGGATAGCGGGGGGAGCTCCTACGAGCAGTACTTC. Protein sequence: CASSEDSGGSSYEQYF.

The chain links TRBV4-1 to TRBJ1-4; the D gene is possibly TRBD1 (6 bases). The CDR3 is made up of 14 amino acids. With 2 bases removed from V and 5 bases from J, the gap between germline ends came to 9 bases. Germline V gene sequence: CDR1 MGHRA, CDR2 YSYEKL. The chain's CDR3 is CASSQWGQNEKLFF. CDR3 nucleotide sequence: TGCGCCAGCAGCCAATGGGGGCAGAATGAAAAACTGTTTTTT.

The CDR3 DNA is TGTGCCAGCAGCGAACAGGGGGCGGGTGGCTACACCTTC. Translating it yields CASSEQGAGGYTF. V and J are TRBV6-1 and TRBJ1-2; 9 bases match TRBD1. V dropped 6 bases and J dropped 7; count of bases not matched to a gene: 6. This CDR3 region has 13 residues. Germline CDR1 MNHNS, CDR2 SASEGT.

This clone has a single count. The chain has TRBV30 and TRBJ1-2; no definite D call. Trimming removed 2 bases from V and 8 bases from J, with 12 bases in between. This CDR3 is 12 amino acids long. Germline assignment: CDR1 GTSNPN and CDR2 SVGIG (reference sequence). In nucleotides, the CDR3 is TGTGCCTGGAGTCAGGAGGTAGGAGGCTACACCTTC. The encoded protein is CAWSQEVGGYTF.

J is TRBJ2-3 and V is TRBV28, with D tentatively TRBD2 (5 bases). This CDR3 spans 15 amino acids. Germline V gene data show CDR1 as MDHEN and CDR2 as SYDVKM. Trimming removed 6 bases from V and 0 bases from J, with 13 bases in between. This CDR3 is CASRKSGTSTDTQYF. DNA for the CDR3: TGTGCCAGCAGGAAAAGCGGTACTAGCACAGATACGCAGTATTTT.

The gene calls are TRBV7-9 and TRBJ1-4, with TRBD1 as a possible D gene (5 bases). Germline V gene data show CDR1 as SEHNR and CDR2 as FQNEAQ (reference sequence). V was pared by 1 base and J by 3 bases, with 12 bases between. CDR3 length: 16 residues. The CDR3 region is CASSLVSGPSNEKLFF. CDR3 bases: TGTGCCAGCAGCTTAGTTTCAGGGCCGTCTAATGAAAAACTGTTTTTT.

V usage is TRBV11-2 and J usage is TRBJ2-1; TRBD1 matches at 7 bases. CDR1 SGHAT and CDR2 FQNNGV come from the germline V gene. The CDR3 sequence is 14 residues long. After removal of 7 bases from V and 1 base from J, the junction contained 4 bases not matched to a gene. The DNA for the CDR3 is TGTGCCAGCACTCCGGGACAGTCCTACAATGAGCAGTTCTTC. This gives the protein CASTPGQSYNEQFF. Drawing the rest from reference TRBV11-2 and TRBJ2-1, the complete variable domain is EAGVAQSPRYKIIEKRQSVAFWCNPISGHATLYWYQQILGQGPKLLIQFQNNGVVDDSQLPKDRFSAERLKGVDSTLKIQPAKLEDSAVYLCASTPGQSYNEQFFGPGTRLTVL.

The chain carries TRBV7-2 and TRBJ1-2; a weak D match, TRBD1 (6 bases). V lost 1 base and J 5 bases, leaving 11 bases between the germline ends. Per the germline V gene, CDR1 is SGHTA and CDR2 is FQGNSA. This CDR3 is 14 amino acids long. The CDR3 reads CASSLGGGAYGYTF. The CDR3 nucleotides read TGTGCCAGCAGCTTAGGGGGGGGCGCATATGGCTACACCTTC.

In regard to this clone: One junction end does not reproduce the germline sequence, and a read error may be involved. V and J are TRBV29-1 and TRBJ1-1, with D perhaps TRBD1 (5 bases). The length of the CDR3 is 13 residues. Germline V gene data show CDR1 as SQVTM and CDR2 as ANQGSEA. CDR3: CSVSGLMNAEAFF. In DNA form, the CDR3 reads TGCAGCGTCTCGGGACTGATGAACGCTGAAGCTTTCTTT.

The chain uses TRBV6-5 and TRBJ1-4; D is perhaps TRBD1 (6 bases). There are 13 residues in the CDR3. The germline V and J ends were trimmed by 4 bases and 8 bases, with 11 bases remaining between them. The germline V gene has CDR1 MNHEY and CDR2 SVGAGI. This CDR3 reads CASSFRGSEKLFF. CDR3 coding DNA: TGTGCCAGCAGTTTCAGGGGTAGCGAAAAACTGTTTTTT.

In the case of this clone: In the same sample, other DNA sequences code for this CDR3. This chain connects TRBV7-2 to TRBJ2-1; 9 bases align to TRBD2. Germline CDR1 is SGHTA and CDR2 is FQGNSA. With 3 bases clipped from V and 6 bases from J, the junction kept 0 bases outside the gene matches. The CDR3 contains 13 residues. The CDR3 DNA reads as TGTGCCAGCAGCTTGGGACTAGCCAATGAGCAGTTCTTC. This gives the protein CASSLGLANEQFF.

The chain recombines TRBV11-1 with TRBJ1-1; D is ambiguous. This CDR3 has 14 amino acids. V shed 1 base and J shed 0 bases, with 6 bases lying between them. In germline, CDR1 is SGHAT, CDR2 FQDESV (reference sequence). CDR3 amino acids: CASSLGALNTEAFF. The CDR3 region has the DNA TGTGCCAGCAGCTTAGGCGCCTTGAACACTGAAGCTTTCTTT.

This chain joins TRBV7-8 and TRBJ2-2; D is possibly TRBD1 (6 bases). This CDR3 is 13 amino acids long. Per the germline V gene, CDR1 is SGHVS and CDR2 is FQNEAQ. Trimming pared 3 bases from V and 7 bases from J, leaving 9 bases between. For the CDR3, the DNA is TGTGCCAGCAGCTTCGACAGGTTCGGGGAGCTGTTTTTT. Protein product: CASSFDRFGELFF.

CDR3 sequence: CASSAGGVAYEQYF. CDR3 in DNA: TGTGCCAGCTCAGCGGGGGGGGTTGCCTACGAGCAGTACTTC. This sequence joins TRBV18 and TRBJ2-7; the match to TRBD2 covers 9 bases. Germline loops: CDR1 KGHSH, CDR2 LQKENI. The V and J ends lost 5 bases and 2 bases, in that order; junction bases with no gene match: 4. The CDR3 spans 14 residues.

V is TRBV7-8 and J is TRBJ1-5; a weak D match, TRBD1 (6 bases). V lost 3 bases, J lost 0 bases, and 12 bases lay in between. The V gene's germline CDR1 is SGHVS and CDR2 FQNEAQ. The CDR3 loop spans 16 amino acids. The CDR3 nucleotides are TGTGCCAGCAGCTTGACAGGCTCTTATAGCAATCAGCCCCAGCATTTT. Translating it yields CASSLTGSYSNQPQHF.

The V gene is TRBV6-5, the J gene TRBJ1-2; 12 nucleotides line up with TRBD1. V was clipped by 4 bases and J by 9 bases; unmatched bases: 9. The CDR3 is 15 amino acids. The V gene's germline CDR1 is MNHEY and CDR2 SVGAGI. Written as DNA, the CDR3 is TGTGCCAGCAGTTTCAGCGGGACAGGGGGCAACCGCTACACCTTC. Its protein product is CASSFSGTGGNRYTF.

This rearrangement joins TRBV6-5 to TRBJ2-7; D ambiguous. Germline lookup yields CDR1 MNHEY and CDR2 SVGAGI. Trimming removed 5 bases at V and 0 bases at J, with 11 bases between. The CDR3 loop spans 14 amino acids. CDR3 region: CASSRESYSYEQYF. CDR3 DNA sequence: TGTGCCAGCAGTCGCGAGAGTTACTCCTACGAGCAGTACTTC.

J is TRBJ2-3 and V is TRBV19; perhaps TRBD1 as D (6 bases). Germline V gene sequence: CDR1 LNHDA, CDR2 SQIVND (reference sequence). V was clipped by 10 bases and J by 5 bases, with 13 bases between them. The CDR3 totals 12 residues. The CDR3: CATSQGKDTQYF. The CDR3 bases are TGTGCCACCTCCCAGGGGAAAGATACGCAGTATTTT.

The CDR3 nucleotides read TGTGCCAGCTCACCTCGGACTCGAGAGACCCAGTACTTC. Encoded protein: CASSPRTRETQYF. This sequence joins TRBV18 and TRBJ2-5; a weak D match, TRBD2 (5 bases). Looked up from germline, CDR1 is KGHSH and CDR2 is LQKENI. The CDR3 extends over 13 amino acids. V lost 3 bases, J lost 4 bases, and 9 bases lay in between. Together with reference TRBV18 and TRBJ2-5, the CDR3 gives the full variable domain: NAGVMQNPRHLVRRRGQEARLRCSPMKGHSHVYWYRQLPEEGLKFMVYLQKENIIDESGMPKERFSAEFPKEGPSILRIQQVVRGDSAAYFCASSPRTRETQYFGPGTRLLVL.

The chain recombines TRBV28 with TRBJ1-3; D might be TRBD1 (5 bases). The V end lost 1 base, the J end lost 0 bases, and 13 bases lay between the germline ends. Germline loops: CDR1 MDHEN, CDR2 SYDVKM. The CDR3 totals 17 residues. In DNA form, the CDR3 reads TGTGCCAGCAGTTTATCAGGACACCCGTTCTCTGGAAACACCATATATTTT. It translates to CASSLSGHPFSGNTIYF.

The chain is built from TRBV11-2 and TRBJ2-2; 11 positions agree with TRBD1. The V and J ends lost 4 bases and 5 bases, in that order; junction bases with no gene match: 6. This CDR3 contains 16 residues. Germline CDR1 SGHAT, CDR2 FQNNGV. CDR3 sequence (DNA): TGTGCCAGCAGCTCCCCGGACAGGGGGCCGACCGGGGAGCTGTTTTTT. Protein: CASSSPDRGPTGELFF.

The genes are TRBV29-1 and TRBJ1-1; D may be TRBD1 (6 bases). This CDR3 is built from 12 residues. Germline CDR1 and CDR2: SQVTM and ANQGSEA. Trimming removed 4 bases at V and 4 bases at J, with 10 bases between. The CDR3 here is CSVVEGGTEAFF. The DNA for the CDR3 is TGCAGCGTTGTAGAGGGGGGCACTGAAGCTTTCTTT.

On this clone itself: At the DNA level, this CDR3 is encoded by other sequences in the same sample as well. The chain joins TRBV11-2 to TRBJ2-3, with D possibly being TRBD2 (6 bases). Per the germline V gene, CDR1 is SGHAT and CDR2 is FQNNGV. This CDR3 comprises 14 residues. The ends were cut back, 1 base at V and 1 base at J, with 6 bases in the middle. The CDR3: CASSLAGGTDTQYF. The CDR3 DNA is TGTGCCAGCAGCTTAGCGGGGGGCACAGATACGCAGTATTTT.

The V and J genes are TRBV19 and TRBJ2-3; 10 bases fit TRBD1. Germline trimming cut 2 bases from V and 4 bases from J; bases unmatched to any gene: 3. This CDR3 region has 15 residues. Germline-derived CDR1 and CDR2 are LNHDA and SQIVND (reference sequence). This CDR3 is CASSIRQGAPDTQYF. The CDR3 DNA sequence: TGTGCCAGTAGTATAAGACAGGGGGCCCCAGATACGCAGTATTTT. The whole variable domain, filled in from reference TRBV19 and TRBJ2-3, reads DGGITQSPKYLFRKEGQNVTLSCEQNLNHDAMYWYRQDPGQGLRLIYYSQIVNDFQKGDIAEGYSVSREKKESFPLTVTSAQKNPTAFYLCASSIRQGAPDTQYFGPGTRLTVL.

The gene calls are TRBV6-1 and TRBJ1-1; D ambiguous. Trimming stripped 10 bases from V and 1 base from J, with 13 bases between. The CDR3 runs to 13 residues. CDR1 and CDR2 from the germline V gene are MNHNS and SASEGT. The CDR3 nucleotides read TGTGCCACCACGTGGAGAGCGAACACTGAAGCTTTCTTT. As protein: CATTWRANTEAFF.

The rearrangement uses TRBV15 and TRBJ2-2; weak D call: TRBD2 (7 bases). Germline CDR1 is LNHNV and CDR2 is YYDKDF (reference sequence). Trimming removed 3 bases at V and 6 bases at J, with 17 bases between. This CDR3 region has 16 residues. The DNA for the CDR3 is TGTGCCACCAGCAGGGGCAGGGGAGGGGGGGCCGGGGAGCTGTTTTTT. Protein product: CATSRGRGGGAGELFF.

The rearrangement links TRBV18 to TRBJ2-7; perhaps TRBD2 as D (6 bases). The CDR3 covers 13 residues. Germline-derived CDR1 and CDR2 are KGHSH and LQKENI. V lost 3 bases and J lost 7, with 13 bases in between. As DNA, the CDR3 is TGTGCCAGCTCACCTGAGGGACTTTGGGAGCAGTACTTC. It specifies CASSPEGLWEQYF.

The gene calls are TRBV29-1 and TRBJ2-1, with 7 bases that match TRBD2. This CDR3 comprises 13 residues. Germline loops: CDR1 SQVTM, CDR2 ANQGSEA. V lost 7 bases to trimming and J lost 10 bases; unmatched junction nucleotides: 13. The CDR3 spells CSGAGLLYSEQFF. The CDR3 DNA sequence: TGCAGCGGGGCGGGACTACTCTACAGCGAGCAGTTCTTC.

The table lists this clone with a few counts. The chain couples TRBV28 to TRBJ2-2, with 10 nucleotides matching TRBD1. V lost 3 bases to trimming and J lost 5 bases; unmatched junction nucleotides: 9. This CDR3 is built from 17 residues. From germline, CDR1 is MDHEN and CDR2 SYDVKM. The CDR3 DNA sequence: TGTGCCAGCAGTTTCTACGGTTTGGGACAGGGGACCGGGGAGCTGTTTTTT. Protein product: CASSFYGLGQGTGELFF.